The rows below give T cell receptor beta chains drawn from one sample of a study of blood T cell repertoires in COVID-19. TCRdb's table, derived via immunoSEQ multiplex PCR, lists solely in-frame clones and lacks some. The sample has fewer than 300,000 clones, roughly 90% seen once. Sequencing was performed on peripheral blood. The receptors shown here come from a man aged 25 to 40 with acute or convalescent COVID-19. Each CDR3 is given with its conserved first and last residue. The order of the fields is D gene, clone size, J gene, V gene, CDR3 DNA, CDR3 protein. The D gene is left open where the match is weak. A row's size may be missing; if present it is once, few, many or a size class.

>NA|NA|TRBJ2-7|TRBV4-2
TGTGCCAGCAGCCAAGATTGGCAGATCGCCTACGAGCAGTACTTC
CASSQDWQIAYEQYF
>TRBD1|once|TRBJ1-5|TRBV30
TGTGCCTGGAGCCCGGACAGGGGAGGACAGCCCCAGCATTTT
CAWSPDRGGQPQHF
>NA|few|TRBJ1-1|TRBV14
TGTGCCAGCAGCCAATACAGGAACACTGAAGCTTTCTTT
CASSQYRNTEAFF
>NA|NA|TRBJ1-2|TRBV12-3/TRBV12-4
TGTGCCAGCAGTTTAGGGCGGGCCTATGGCTACACCTTC
CASSLGRAYGYTF
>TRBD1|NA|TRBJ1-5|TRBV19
TGTGCCAGTAGTATTAACAGGGGGTATCAGCCCCAGCATTTT
CASSINRGYQPQHF
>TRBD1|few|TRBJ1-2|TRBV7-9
TGTGCCAGCAGCTTACAGGGGGGCTATGGCTACACCTTC
CASSLQGGYGYTF
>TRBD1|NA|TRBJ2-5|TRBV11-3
TGTGCCAGCAGCCCCACAGGGGGCACAGAGACCCAGTACTTC
CASSPTGGTETQYF
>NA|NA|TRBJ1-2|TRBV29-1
TGCAGCGTCTACGACAGCTATGGCTACACCTTC
CSVYDSYGYTF
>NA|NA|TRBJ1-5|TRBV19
TGTGCCAGTAAACCCGACACTAGCAATCAGCCCCAGCATTTT
CASKPDTSNQPQHF
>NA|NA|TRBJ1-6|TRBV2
TGTGCCAGCAGTGCGGGGTATAATTCACCCCTCCACTTT
CASSAGYNSPLHF
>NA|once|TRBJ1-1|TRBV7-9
TGTGCCAGCAGCACCGGTCTAAACACTGAAGCTTTCTTT
CASSTGLNTEAFF
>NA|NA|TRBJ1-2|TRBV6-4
TGTGCCAGCAGTGACAGGGGCTATGGCTACACCTTC
CASSDRGYGYTF